A selection of T cell receptor beta chains follows, all from one sample in a study of cytomegalovirus exposure and HLA in healthy donors. Profiled with immunoSEQ multiplex PCR; TCRdb holds only in-frame clones, not every one. Counted here are about 100,000 clones, under 97% occurring once; the ten biggest clones make up 0.67%. The source material was PBMCs. These receptors were obtained from a woman under 30 in good health and CMV-seronegative. Each CDR3 is given with its conserved first and last residue. A D gene is named only where the DNA matches it firmly. Some rows have no size entry. The others give once, few or many, or a class for an expanded clone.

abundance,d_gene,v_gene,len,j_gene,CDR3aa,CDR3nt
once,NA,TRBV20-1,11,TRBJ2-7,CSASRPAGQYF,TGCAGTGCTTCCCGCCCGGCAGGGCAGTACTTC
NA,NA,TRBV21-1,16,TRBJ2-2,CASSKGGDSNTGELFF,TGTGCCAGCAGCAAAGGGGGGGACTCGAACACCGGGGAGCTGTTTTTT
NA,NA,TRBV18,15,TRBJ2-4,CASSPSGLAKNIQYF,TGTGCCAGCTCACCTTCGGGTCTAGCCAAAAACATTCAGTACTTC
NA,NA,TRBV28,14,TRBJ1-1,CASSSHKDTLEAFF,TGTGCCAGCAGTTCCCACAAGGACACTCTTGAAGCTTTCTTT
NA,NA,TRBV7-3,18,TRBJ2-3,CASSLSPTGLEAKDTQYF,TGTGCCAGCAGCTTATCCCCTACTGGGTTGGAGGCGAAGGATACGCAGTATTTT
few,NA,TRBV4-1,16,TRBJ1-2,CASSQVVVSRNYGYTF,TGCGCCAGCAGCCAAGTTGTTGTTAGCCGGAACTATGGCTACACCTTC
NA,TRBD1,TRBV6-5,15,TRBJ1-2,CASSYGGRQGSGYTF,TGTGCCAGCAGTTACGGGGGCCGACAGGGGAGTGGCTACACCTTC
NA,NA,TRBV2,11,TRBJ2-2,CASSETIELFF,TGTGCCAGCAGTGAGACTATTGAGCTGTTTTTT
NA,NA,TRBV7-9,16,TRBJ2-5,CASSLRSVFQGETQYF,TGTGCCAGCAGCTTAAGGTCGGTCTTCCAGGGGGAGACCCAGTACTTC
NA,TRBD2,TRBV7-2,17,TRBJ2-7,CASSALTSAHSSYEQYF,TGTGCCAGCAGCGCGCTGACTAGCGCTCACTCCTCCTACGAGCAGTACTTC